This TCR beta chain was identified in a study of cytomegalovirus exposure and HLA in healthy donors. Study context: Samples from HLA-typed donors yielded 65 million to 85 million unique TCRs in an early data release.

The CDR3 runs to 15 residues. In the PCR, 60 Vbeta and 13 Jbeta primers were used. The protocol was immunoSEQ multiplex PCR, while the TCRdb copy is restricted to in-frame clones and leaves out a portion. The repertoire consists of 100,000 to 150,000 clones, with over 75% occurring once and the leading ten covering around 13%. The V gene is TRBV1, the J gene TRBJ2-3; the table names TRBD1, a call not compared with the DNA. TRBV1 is an annotated pseudogene. The specimen sequenced was PBMCs. This clonotype originated in a woman aged 40 to 50 in good health and CMV-seropositive. The chain's CDR3 is CTSSQDFRGADTQYF. CDR3 DNA sequence: TGCACCAGCAGCCAAGATTTCAGGGGTGCAGATACGCAGTATTTT.